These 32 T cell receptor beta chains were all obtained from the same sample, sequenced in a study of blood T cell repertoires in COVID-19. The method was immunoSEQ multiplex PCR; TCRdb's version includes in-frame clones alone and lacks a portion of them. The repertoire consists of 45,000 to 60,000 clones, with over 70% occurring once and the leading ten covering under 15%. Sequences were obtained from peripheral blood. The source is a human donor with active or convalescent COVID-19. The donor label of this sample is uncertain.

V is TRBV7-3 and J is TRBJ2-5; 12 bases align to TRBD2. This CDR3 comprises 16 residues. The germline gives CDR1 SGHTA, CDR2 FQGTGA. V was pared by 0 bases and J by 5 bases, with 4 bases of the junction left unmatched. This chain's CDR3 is CASSLTVGTSGETQYF. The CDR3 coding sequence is TGTGCCAGCAGCTTAACTGTCGGGACTAGCGGGGAGACCCAGTACTTC. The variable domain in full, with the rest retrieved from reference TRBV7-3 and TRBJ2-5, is GAGVSQTPSNKVTEKGKYVELRCDPISGHTALYWYRQSLGQGPEFLIYFQGTGAADDSGLPNDRFFAVRPEGSVSTLKIQRTERGDSAVYLCASSLTVGTSGETQYFGPGTRLLVL.

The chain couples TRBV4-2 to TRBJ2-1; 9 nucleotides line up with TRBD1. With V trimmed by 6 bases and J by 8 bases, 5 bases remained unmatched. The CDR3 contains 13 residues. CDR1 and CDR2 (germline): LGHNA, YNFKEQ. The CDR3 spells CASRRTGGYEQFF. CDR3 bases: TGTGCCAGCAGACGAACAGGGGGCTATGAGCAGTTCTTC.

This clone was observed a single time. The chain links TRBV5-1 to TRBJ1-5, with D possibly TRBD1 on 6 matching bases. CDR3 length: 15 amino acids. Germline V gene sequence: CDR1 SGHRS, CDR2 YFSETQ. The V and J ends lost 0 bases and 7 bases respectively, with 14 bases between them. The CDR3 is CASSLDGGGWQPQHF. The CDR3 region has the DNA TGCGCCAGCAGCTTGGATGGGGGCGGATGGCAGCCCCAGCATTTT.

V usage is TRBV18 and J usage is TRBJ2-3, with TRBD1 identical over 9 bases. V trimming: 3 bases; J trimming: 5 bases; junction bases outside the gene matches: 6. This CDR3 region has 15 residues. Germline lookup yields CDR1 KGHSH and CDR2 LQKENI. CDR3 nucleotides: TGTGCCAGCTCACCCCTGGGACAGGGCATAGATACGCAGTATTTT. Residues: CASSPLGQGIDTQYF.

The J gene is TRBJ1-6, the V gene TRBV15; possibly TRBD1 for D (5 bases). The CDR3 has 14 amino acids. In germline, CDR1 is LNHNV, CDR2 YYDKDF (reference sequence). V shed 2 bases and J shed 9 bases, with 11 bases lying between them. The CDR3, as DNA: TGTGCCACCAGCAGACAGGGTAGTATTTCACCCCTCCACTTT. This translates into CATSRQGSISPLHF.

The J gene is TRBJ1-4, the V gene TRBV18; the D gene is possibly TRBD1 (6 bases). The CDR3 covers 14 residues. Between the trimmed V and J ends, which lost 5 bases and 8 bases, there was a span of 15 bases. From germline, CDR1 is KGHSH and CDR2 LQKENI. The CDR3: CASSDRRSGEKLFF. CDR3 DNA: TGTGCCAGCTCAGACAGGAGATCGGGAGAAAAACTGTTTTTT.

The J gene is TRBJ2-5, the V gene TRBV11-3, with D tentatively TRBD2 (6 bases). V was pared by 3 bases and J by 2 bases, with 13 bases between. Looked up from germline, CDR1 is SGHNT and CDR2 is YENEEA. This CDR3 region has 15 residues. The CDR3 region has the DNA TGTGCCAGCAGCTTTTCGGCTAGCGCACAAGAGACCCAGTACTTC. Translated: CASSFSASAQETQYF. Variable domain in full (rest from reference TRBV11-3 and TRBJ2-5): EAGVVQSPRYKIIEKKQPVAFWCNPISGHNTLYWYLQNLGQGPELLIRYENEEAVDDSQLPKDRFSAERLKGVDSTLKIQPAELGDSAVYLCASSFSASAQETQYFGPGTRLLVL.

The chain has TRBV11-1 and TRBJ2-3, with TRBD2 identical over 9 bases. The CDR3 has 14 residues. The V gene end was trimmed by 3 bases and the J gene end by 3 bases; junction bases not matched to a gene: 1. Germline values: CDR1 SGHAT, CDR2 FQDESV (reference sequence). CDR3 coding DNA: TGTGCCAGCAGCTTTAGCGGGAGAACAGATACGCAGTATTTT. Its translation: CASSFSGRTDTQYF.

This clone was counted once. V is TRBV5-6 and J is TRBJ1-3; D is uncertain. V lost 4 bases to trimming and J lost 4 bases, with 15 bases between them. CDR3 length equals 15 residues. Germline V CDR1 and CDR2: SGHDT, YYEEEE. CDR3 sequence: CASSGRVYLGNTIYF. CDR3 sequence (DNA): TGTGCCAGCAGCGGCCGGGTCTACCTCGGAAACACCATATATTTT.

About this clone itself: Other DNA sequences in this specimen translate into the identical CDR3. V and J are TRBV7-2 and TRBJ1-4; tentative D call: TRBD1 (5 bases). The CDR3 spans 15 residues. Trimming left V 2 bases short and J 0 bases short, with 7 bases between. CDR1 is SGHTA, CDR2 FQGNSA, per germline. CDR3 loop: CASSLQGSTNEKLFF. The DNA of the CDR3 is TGTGCCAGCAGCTTACAGGGCTCAACTAATGAAAAACTGTTTTTT.

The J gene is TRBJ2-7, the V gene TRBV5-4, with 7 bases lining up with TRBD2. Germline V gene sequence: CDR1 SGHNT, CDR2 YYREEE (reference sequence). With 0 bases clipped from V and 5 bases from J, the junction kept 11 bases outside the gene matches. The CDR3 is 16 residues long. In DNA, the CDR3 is TGTGCCAGCAGCTTGGTAGGAGCGGCGGGAGATGACGAGCAGTACTTC. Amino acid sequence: CASSLVGAAGDDEQYF.

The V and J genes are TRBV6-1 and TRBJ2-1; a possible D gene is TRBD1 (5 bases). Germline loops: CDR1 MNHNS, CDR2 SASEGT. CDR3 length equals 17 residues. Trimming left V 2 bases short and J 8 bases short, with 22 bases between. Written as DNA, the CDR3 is TGTGCCAGCAGTGAAAGGCGTGGGGCAGGGAATGTCGATGAGCAGTTCTTC. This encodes CASSERRGAGNVDEQFF.

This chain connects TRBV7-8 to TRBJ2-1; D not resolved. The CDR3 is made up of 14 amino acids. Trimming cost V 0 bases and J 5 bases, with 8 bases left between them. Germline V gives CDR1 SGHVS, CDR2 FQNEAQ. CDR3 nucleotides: TGTGCCAGCAGCTTAGCGGCTAGTAACAATGAGCAGTTCTTC. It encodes CASSLAASNNEQFF.

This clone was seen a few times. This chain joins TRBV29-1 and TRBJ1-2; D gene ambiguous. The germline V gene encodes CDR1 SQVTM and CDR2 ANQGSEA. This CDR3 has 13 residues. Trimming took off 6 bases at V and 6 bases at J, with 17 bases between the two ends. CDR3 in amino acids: CSVAPGVIDGYTF. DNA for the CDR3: TGCAGCGTCGCCCCTGGAGTCATAGATGGCTACACCTTC.

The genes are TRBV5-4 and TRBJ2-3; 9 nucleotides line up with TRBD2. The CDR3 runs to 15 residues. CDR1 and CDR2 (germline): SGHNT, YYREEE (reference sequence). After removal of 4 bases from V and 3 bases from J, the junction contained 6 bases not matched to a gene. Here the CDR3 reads CASSPTSGLTDTQYF. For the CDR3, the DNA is TGTGCCAGCAGCCCCACTAGCGGGCTTACAGATACGCAGTATTTT. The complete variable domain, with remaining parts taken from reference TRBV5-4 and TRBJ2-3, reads ETGVTQSPTHLIKTRGQQVTLRCSSQSGHNTVSWYQQALGQGPQFIFQYYREEENGRGNFPPRFSGLQFPNYSSELNVNALELDDSALYLCASSPTSGLTDTQYFGPGTRLTVL.

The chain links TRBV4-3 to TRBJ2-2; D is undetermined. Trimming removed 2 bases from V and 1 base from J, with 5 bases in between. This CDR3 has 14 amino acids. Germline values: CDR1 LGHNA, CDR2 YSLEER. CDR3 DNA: TGCGCCAGCAGCCAACTCAGGAACACCGGGGAGCTGTTTTTT. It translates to CASSQLRNTGELFF.

The CDR3 loop is CASSQEGAGLETQYF. CDR3 bases: TGCGCCAGCAGCCAAGAAGGAGCAGGGCTTGAGACCCAGTACTTC. This chain connects TRBV4-1 to TRBJ2-5; D possibly corresponds to TRBD1 (5 bases). Germline CDR1 reads MGHRA; CDR2 reads YSYEKL. The CDR3 runs to 15 residues. V lost 0 bases to trimming and J lost 5 bases, with 13 bases between them.

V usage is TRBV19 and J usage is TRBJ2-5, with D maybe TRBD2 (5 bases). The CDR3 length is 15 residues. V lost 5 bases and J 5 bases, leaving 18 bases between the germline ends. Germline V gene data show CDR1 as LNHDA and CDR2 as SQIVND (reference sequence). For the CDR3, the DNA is TGTGCCAGTAGTTCCCCGGCTCGGCCGGGGGAGACCCAGTACTTC. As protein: CASSSPARPGETQYF.

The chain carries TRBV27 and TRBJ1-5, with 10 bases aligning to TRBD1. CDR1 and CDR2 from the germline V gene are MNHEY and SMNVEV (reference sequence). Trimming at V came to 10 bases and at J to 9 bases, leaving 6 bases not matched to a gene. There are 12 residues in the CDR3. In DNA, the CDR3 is TGTGCCACCGGACAGGGGGGATTGCCCCAGCATTTT. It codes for CATGQGGLPQHF.

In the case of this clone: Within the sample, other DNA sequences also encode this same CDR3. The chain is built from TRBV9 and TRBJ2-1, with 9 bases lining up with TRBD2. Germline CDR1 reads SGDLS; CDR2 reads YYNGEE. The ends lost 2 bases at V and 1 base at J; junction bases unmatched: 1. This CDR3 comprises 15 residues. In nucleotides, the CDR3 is TGTGCCAGCAGCGTCGCGGGAGGGTCCTACAATGAGCAGTTCTTC. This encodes CASSVAGGSYNEQFF.

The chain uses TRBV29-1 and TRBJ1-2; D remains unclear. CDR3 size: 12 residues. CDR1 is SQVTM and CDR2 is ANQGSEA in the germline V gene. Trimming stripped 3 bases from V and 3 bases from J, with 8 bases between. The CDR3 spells CSVDLADYGYTF. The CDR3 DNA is TGCAGCGTTGATCTGGCGGACTATGGCTACACCTTC. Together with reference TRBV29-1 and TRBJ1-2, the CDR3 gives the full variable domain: SAVISQKPSRDICQRGTSLTIQCQVDSQVTMMFWYRQQPGQSLTLIATANQGSEATYESGFVIDKFPISRPNLTFSTLTVSNMSPEDSSIYLCSVDLADYGYTFGSGTRLTVV.

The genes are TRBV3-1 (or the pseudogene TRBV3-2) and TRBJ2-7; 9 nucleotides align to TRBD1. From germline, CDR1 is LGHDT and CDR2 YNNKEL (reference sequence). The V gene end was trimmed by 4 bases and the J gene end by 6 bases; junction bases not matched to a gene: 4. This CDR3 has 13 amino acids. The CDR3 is CASSLGQGIEQYF. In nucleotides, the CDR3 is TGTGCCAGCAGCCTGGGACAGGGCATCGAGCAGTACTTC.

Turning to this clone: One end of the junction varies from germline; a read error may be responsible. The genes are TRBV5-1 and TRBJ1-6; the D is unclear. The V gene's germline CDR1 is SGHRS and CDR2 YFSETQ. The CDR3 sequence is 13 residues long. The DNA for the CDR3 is TGCGCCAGCAGCTTGCCTAATAATTCCCCCCTCCACTTT. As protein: CASSLPNNSPLHF.

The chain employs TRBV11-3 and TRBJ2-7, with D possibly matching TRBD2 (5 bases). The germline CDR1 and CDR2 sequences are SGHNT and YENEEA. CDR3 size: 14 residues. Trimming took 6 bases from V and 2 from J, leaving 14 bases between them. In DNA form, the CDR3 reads TGTGCCAGCAGTTTGGGTGGGGAGACCTACGAGCAGTACTTC. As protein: CASSLGGETYEQYF.

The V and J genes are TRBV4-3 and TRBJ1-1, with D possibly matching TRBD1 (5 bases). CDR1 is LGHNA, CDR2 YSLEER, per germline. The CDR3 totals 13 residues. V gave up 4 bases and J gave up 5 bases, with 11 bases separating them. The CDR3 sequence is CASSLGLLTEAFF. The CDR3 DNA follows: TGCGCCAGCAGCCTGGGACTGTTAACTGAAGCTTTCTTT.

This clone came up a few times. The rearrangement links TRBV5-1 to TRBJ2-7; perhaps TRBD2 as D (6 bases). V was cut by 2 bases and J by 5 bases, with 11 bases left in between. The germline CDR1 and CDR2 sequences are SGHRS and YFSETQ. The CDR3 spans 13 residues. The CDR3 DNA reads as TGCGCCAGCAGCTTACGCGGAGGGAACGAGCAGTACTTC. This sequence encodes CASSLRGGNEQYF.

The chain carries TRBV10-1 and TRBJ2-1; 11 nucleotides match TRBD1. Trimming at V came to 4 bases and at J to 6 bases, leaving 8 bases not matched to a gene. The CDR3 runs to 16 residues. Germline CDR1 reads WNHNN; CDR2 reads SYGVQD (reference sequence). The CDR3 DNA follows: TGCGCCAGCAGTGTGACCGGGACAGGGGGTGGCAATGAGCAGTTCTTC. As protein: CASSVTGTGGGNEQFF.

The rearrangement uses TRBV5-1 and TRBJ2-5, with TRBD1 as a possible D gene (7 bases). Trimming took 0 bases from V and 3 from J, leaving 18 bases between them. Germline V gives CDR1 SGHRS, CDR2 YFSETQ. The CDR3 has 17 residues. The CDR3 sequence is CASSLGSGQGGKETQYF. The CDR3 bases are TGCGCCAGCAGCTTGGGATCGGGGCAGGGGGGTAAAGAGACCCAGTACTTC. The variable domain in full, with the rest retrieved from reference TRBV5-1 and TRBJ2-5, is KAGVTQTPRYLIKTRGQQVTLSCSPISGHRSVSWYQQTPGQGLQFLFEYFSETQRNKGNFPGRFSGRQFSNSRSEMNVSTLELGDSALYLCASSLGSGQGGKETQYFGPGTRLLVL.

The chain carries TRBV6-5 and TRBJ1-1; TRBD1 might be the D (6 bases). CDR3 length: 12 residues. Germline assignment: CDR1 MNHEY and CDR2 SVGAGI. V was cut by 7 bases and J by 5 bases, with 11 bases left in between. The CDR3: CASNRVWTEAFF. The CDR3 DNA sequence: TGTGCCAGCAACAGGGTATGGACTGAAGCTTTCTTT.

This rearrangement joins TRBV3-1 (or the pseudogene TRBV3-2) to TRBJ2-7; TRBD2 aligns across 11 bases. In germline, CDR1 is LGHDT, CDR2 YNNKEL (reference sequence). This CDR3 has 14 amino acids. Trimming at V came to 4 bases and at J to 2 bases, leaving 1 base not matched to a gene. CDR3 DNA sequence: TGTGCCAGCAGCCTACTAGCGGGGGCCTACGAGCAGTACTTC. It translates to CASSLLAGAYEQYF.

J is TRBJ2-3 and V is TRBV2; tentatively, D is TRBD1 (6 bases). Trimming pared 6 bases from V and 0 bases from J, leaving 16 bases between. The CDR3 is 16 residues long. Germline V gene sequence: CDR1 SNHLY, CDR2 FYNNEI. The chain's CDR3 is CASRPEGTTSTDTQYF. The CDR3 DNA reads TGTGCCAGCAGGCCCGAGGGGACAACTAGCACAGATACGCAGTATTTT. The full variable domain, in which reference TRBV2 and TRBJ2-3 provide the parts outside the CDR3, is EPEVTQTPSHQVTQMGQEVILRCVPISNHLYFYWYRQILGQKVEFLVSFYNNEISEKSEIFDDQFSVERPDGSNFTLKIRSTKLEDSAMYFCASRPEGTTSTDTQYFGPGTRLTVL.

The CDR3: CAWSRQGPYGYTF. DNA of the CDR3: TGTGCCTGGAGTAGACAGGGGCCCTATGGCTACACCTTC. The chain couples TRBV30 to TRBJ1-2; 8 bases align to TRBD1. The junction had 3 bases not matched to a gene; V was cut back by 2 bases and J by 4 bases. The germline V gene encodes CDR1 GTSNPN and CDR2 SVGIG (reference sequence). The CDR3 sequence is 13 residues long.